These 23 T cell receptor beta chains were sequenced from one sample in a study of identical twins (dated by TCRdb to the mid-2010s). The library relied on 5' RACE. The run used an Illumina HiSeq 2000. TCRdb handled the public reads itself, with Q25 trimming in fastp and clone calling in MiXCR, and kept productive beta chains. Each entry merges the rows of one CDR3 protein and shows their most common DNA and genes. A total of some 320,000 distinct CDR3 sequences appear in this sample, about 12% of them only once. Around 6.9% of the sample goes to the ten largest clones. This sample also appeared in a second study, on yellow fever vaccine responses in identical twins.

The source material was CD8+ T cells sorted from blood. These receptors all come from a woman younger than 30 in good health.

This clonotype showed up just a few times. This chain links TRBV14 with TRBJ2-1; tentative D call: TRBD2 (6 bases). The CDR3 runs 13 residues. Germline V CDR1 and CDR2: SGHDN, FVKESK. V gave up 0 bases and J gave up 10 bases, with 10 bases separating them. The CDR3 sequence is CASSQDGGQEQFF. CDR3 nucleotide sequence: TGTGCCAGCAGCCAAGACGGAGGGCAGGAGCAGTTCTTC.

The V call is TRBV3-1, the J call TRBJ2-1; 7 bases line up with TRBD1. The CDR3 contains 19 residues. With V trimmed by 4 bases and J by 0 bases, 15 bases remained unmatched. Germline CDR1 reads LGHDT; CDR2 reads YNNKEL (reference sequence). CDR3 protein: CASSPEFDRARPSYNEQFF. The CDR3 nucleotides read TGTGCCAGCAGCCCAGAATTTGACAGGGCGCGCCCCTCCTACAATGAGCAGTTCTTC.

In this sample, this clonotype is medium-sized. The chain couples TRBV20-1 to TRBJ2-7; TRBD2 might be the D (7 bases). Germline V CDR1 and CDR2: DFQATT, SNEGSKA (reference sequence). CDR3 length equals 14 residues. Trimming left V 5 bases short and J 2 bases short, with 16 bases between. CDR3 bases: TGCAGTGCTCCCCACGGGGGGCGACCCTACGAGCAGTACTTC. The encoded protein is CSAPHGGRPYEQYF.

The chain joins TRBV6-5 to TRBJ2-1, with 11 bases lining up with TRBD2. Trimming at V came to 0 bases and at J to 9 bases, leaving 10 bases not matched to a gene. From germline, CDR1 is MNHEY and CDR2 SVGAGI. The CDR3 sequence is 17 residues long. This CDR3 reads CASSYSIYSGGGTEQFF. In DNA, the CDR3 is TGTGCCAGCAGTTACTCGATCTATAGCGGGGGGGGTACTGAGCAGTTCTTC.

This clonotype was found many times. The chain combines TRBV2 with TRBJ2-1, with D possibly being TRBD1 or TRBD2 (6 bases each). The CDR3 consists of 14 residues. Trimming took off 4 bases at V and 8 bases at J, with 15 bases between the two ends. Germline V gene lookup returns CDR1 SNHLY and CDR2 FYNNEI. In DNA form, the CDR3 reads TGTGCCAGCAGTGGTCTAGCAAGGGGGGATGAGCAGTTCTTC. This encodes CASSGLARGDEQFF.

This chain connects TRBV2 to TRBJ1-5; the D gene is possibly TRBD1 (6 bases). From germline, CDR1 is SNHLY and CDR2 FYNNEI. The CDR3 totals 14 residues. V was clipped by 7 bases and J by 7 bases, with 17 bases between them. CDR3 bases: TGTGCCAGCAAGGGCAGGGGTAAGAGACAGCCCCAGCATTTT. It encodes CASKGRGKRQPQHF.

The chain employs TRBV5-6 and TRBJ2-7; D perhaps matches TRBD1 (6 bases). V shed 4 bases and J shed 2 bases, with 19 bases lying between them. The CDR3 totals 16 residues. Germline CDR1 SGHDT, CDR2 YYEEEE. DNA for the CDR3: TGTGCCAGCAGCCTGTACTCCGGGACATTAACCTACGAGCAGTACTTC. Its protein product is CASSLYSGTLTYEQYF.

Only a few counts were recorded for this clonotype. The J gene is TRBJ2-3, the V gene TRBV27; 7 positions match TRBD2. The CDR3 runs to 17 residues. V shed 6 bases and J 0 bases; nucleotides not matched to a gene: 12. Germline CDR1 reads MNHEY; CDR2 reads SMNVEV (reference sequence). The CDR3 DNA follows: TGTGCCAGCAGACCCCTACCTGGTAGCGGGAGCACAGATACGCAGTATTTT. This codes for CASRPLPGSGSTDTQYF.

This clonotype came up a few times. The rearrangement joins TRBV7-2 to TRBJ1-1; tentative D call: TRBD1 (5 bases). This CDR3 contains 15 residues. Germline values: CDR1 SGHTA, CDR2 FQGNSA. Trimming pared 2 bases from V and 1 base from J, leaving 11 bases between. CDR3 protein: CASSLMDTWNTEAFF. The CDR3, as DNA: TGTGCCAGCAGCTTAATGGACACCTGGAACACTGAAGCTTTCTTT.

This clonotype was counted between two and nine times. The J gene is TRBJ2-7, the V gene TRBV20-1; TRBD1 agrees at 8 bases. Germline assignment: CDR1 DFQATT and CDR2 SNEGSKA (reference sequence). The CDR3 covers 16 residues. Unmatched junction bases numbered 9, after V lost 1 base and J lost 1 base. CDR3 loop: CSARGGATGDSYEQYV. The DNA of the CDR3 is TGCAGTGCTAGAGGTGGGGCGACAGGGGATTCCTACGAGCAGTACGTC.

This clonotype showed up just a few times. J is TRBJ1-5 and V is TRBV28; D remains unclear. Trimming stripped 7 bases from V and 2 bases from J, with 9 bases between. Germline assignment: CDR1 MDHEN and CDR2 SYDVKM. The CDR3 loop spans 13 amino acids. The CDR3 is CASIRGGNQPQHF. DNA of the CDR3: TGTGCCAGCATCCGCGGTGGCAATCAGCCCCAGCATTTT.

The chain couples TRBV28 to TRBJ2-3; TRBD2 matches at 10 bases. Germline loops: CDR1 MDHEN, CDR2 SYDVKM. The CDR3 extends over 16 amino acids. V lost 3 bases, J lost 4 bases, and 7 bases stayed unmatched. The CDR3 sequence is CASSFRLAGVSDTQYF. DNA of the CDR3: TGTGCCAGCAGTTTTAGGCTAGCGGGAGTTTCAGATACGCAGTATTTT.

The chain links TRBV5-1 to TRBJ1-1, with 7 bases matching TRBD1. This CDR3 spans 17 amino acids. V lost 0 bases to trimming and J lost 2 bases; unmatched junction nucleotides: 10. Germline CDR1 SGHRS, CDR2 YFSETQ. This chain's CDR3 is CASSLGRQGGGNTEAFF. DNA for the CDR3: TGCGCCAGCAGCTTGGGCCGACAGGGTGGGGGTAACACTGAAGCTTTCTTT. Full variable domain (outside the CDR3, taken from reference TRBV5-1 and TRBJ1-1): KAGVTQTPRYLIKTRGQQVTLSCSPISGHRSVSWYQQTPGQGLQFLFEYFSETQRNKGNFPGRFSGRQFSNSRSEMNVSTLELGDSALYLCASSLGRQGGGNTEAFFGQGTRLTVV.

This clonotype has more than one count but fewer than ten. The gene calls are TRBV2 and TRBJ2-1; possibly TRBD2 for D (5 bases). The germline V gene has CDR1 SNHLY and CDR2 FYNNEI. V lost 4 bases, J lost 0 bases, and 16 bases lay in between. CDR3 size: 17 residues. CDR3 amino acids: CASSGFLDSTSYNEQFF. The CDR3 DNA sequence: TGTGCCAGCAGTGGATTCCTGGACTCCACCTCCTACAATGAGCAGTTCTTC.

This chain joins TRBV20-1 and TRBJ2-5, with D tentatively TRBD2 (5 bases). The CDR3 contains 12 residues. The germline V gene encodes CDR1 DFQATT and CDR2 SNEGSKA (reference sequence). The V and J ends lost 4 bases and 1 base respectively, with 7 bases between them. CDR3 region: CSAKGSQETQYF. The CDR3 nucleotides read TGCAGTGCTAAAGGGAGCCAAGAGACCCAGTACTTC.

This clonotype was seen more than once but under ten times. This chain links TRBV27 with TRBJ1-1; TRBD1 is a possible D gene (5 bases). CDR1 MNHEY and CDR2 SMNVEV come from the germline V gene (reference sequence). The V end was cut by 3 bases, the J end by 3 bases, with 8 bases between. This CDR3 is 13 amino acids long. CDR3 in amino acids: CASSFLGDTEAFF. The CDR3 region has the DNA TGTGCCAGCAGTTTCCTGGGGGACACTGAAGCTTTCTTT.

There are many counts of this clonotype. The gene calls are TRBV29-1 and TRBJ1-1; D gene uncertain. V was cut by 7 bases and J by 3 bases, with 12 bases left in between. This CDR3 contains 12 residues. The germline CDR1 and CDR2 sequences are SQVTM and ANQGSEA. The CDR3 DNA sequence: TGCAGCGGACATCGCTTGGACACTGAAGCTTTCTTT. Translated: CSGHRLDTEAFF.

This rearrangement joins TRBV4-1 to TRBJ2-1; D is unresolved. There are 17 residues in the CDR3. In germline, CDR1 is MGHRA, CDR2 YSYEKL. The V end lost 3 bases, the J end lost 0 bases, and 15 bases lay between the germline ends. The CDR3 loop is CASSQDRWGSSYNEQFF. The CDR3, as DNA: TGCGCCAGCAGCCAGGATCGTTGGGGAAGCTCCTACAATGAGCAGTTCTTC.

In this sample, this clonotype turned up a few times. The V call is TRBV28, the J call TRBJ1-2, with TRBD1 as a possible D gene (5 bases). The germline CDR1 and CDR2 sequences are MDHEN and SYDVKM. V lost 3 bases to trimming and J lost 5 bases, with 16 bases between them. CDR3 length: 15 amino acids. The CDR3 sequence: CASSFSGGDLYGYTF. In DNA form, the CDR3 reads TGTGCCAGCAGTTTCTCGGGGGGGGATCTTTATGGCTACACCTTC.

This clonotype was seen a handful of times. This chain uses TRBV3-1 with TRBJ2-3; 9 bases match TRBD2. The germline CDR1 and CDR2 sequences are LGHDT and YNNKEL (reference sequence). Trimming took 0 bases from V and 2 from J; bases not matched to a gene: 6. The CDR3 loop spans 17 amino acids. CDR3 coding DNA: TGTGCCAGCAGCCAAGATCGTCTAGCGGGAAACACAGATACGCAGTATTTT. This translates into CASSQDRLAGNTDTQYF.

The chain combines TRBV7-9 with TRBJ2-3; D tentatively fits TRBD1 or TRBD2 (5 bases each). CDR3 length: 16 amino acids. Germline CDR1 reads SEHNR; CDR2 reads FQNEAQ (reference sequence). Trimming shortened V by 0 bases and J by 2 bases, and 12 bases separated the two germline ends. The CDR3 loop is CASSLAGPSITDTQYF. Written as DNA, the CDR3 is TGTGCCAGCAGCTTAGCGGGACCCAGCATCACAGATACGCAGTATTTT.

The chain joins TRBV9 to TRBJ2-6, with 8 bases identical to TRBD1. CDR1 and CDR2 from the germline V gene are SGDLS and YYNGEE. This CDR3 is built from 15 residues. The V gene end was trimmed by 3 bases and the J gene end by 3 bases; junction bases not matched to a gene: 2. This CDR3 reads CASSAGGGGANVLTF. For the CDR3, the DNA is TGTGCCAGCAGCGCAGGGGGCGGTGGGGCCAACGTCCTGACTTTC.

This clonotype was counted at least ten times. The chain combines TRBV27 with TRBJ2-7, with D unclear. Germline CDR1 MNHEY, CDR2 SMNVEV (reference sequence). V was cut by 5 bases and J by 2 bases, with 4 bases left in between. This CDR3 is built from 11 residues. CDR3 sequence (DNA): TGTGCCAGCAGTACCCCCTACGAGCAGTACTTC. It is translated as CASSTPYEQYF.